At least ten counts were recorded for the clone carrying this T cell receptor (beta chain). As yet, its antigen is unknown. This specimen comes from a study of blood T cells in healthy people across ages. Study context: Template switching picked up about one barcoded beta molecule for each two T cells. Study-wide points: Diversity figures based on one million T cells were deemed too low.

A sample-barcoded 5' primer and a J-beta primer mix were used in a second PCR of roughly 6 to 11 cycles. Template switching added a 12-random-nucleotide identifier to every cDNA molecule. TCRdb independently ran MiXCR on the 5' RACE reads; one entry per CDR3 protein. The table has around 1,800,000 distinct CDR3 sequences, around 40% seen once. The ends lost 2 bases at V and 4 bases at J; junction bases unmatched: 7. This CDR3 contains 14 residues. CDR1 and CDR2 from the germline V gene are DFQATT and SNEGSKA (reference sequence). Sequencing was performed on blood. The rearrangement joins TRBV20-1 to TRBJ2-7; 8 bases fit TRBD1. The receptor comes from a human donor in good health. The CDR3 DNA follows: TGCAGTGCTAGAACCGGGACAGGCCTTTACGAGCAGTACTTC. It codes for CSARTGTGLYEQYF.